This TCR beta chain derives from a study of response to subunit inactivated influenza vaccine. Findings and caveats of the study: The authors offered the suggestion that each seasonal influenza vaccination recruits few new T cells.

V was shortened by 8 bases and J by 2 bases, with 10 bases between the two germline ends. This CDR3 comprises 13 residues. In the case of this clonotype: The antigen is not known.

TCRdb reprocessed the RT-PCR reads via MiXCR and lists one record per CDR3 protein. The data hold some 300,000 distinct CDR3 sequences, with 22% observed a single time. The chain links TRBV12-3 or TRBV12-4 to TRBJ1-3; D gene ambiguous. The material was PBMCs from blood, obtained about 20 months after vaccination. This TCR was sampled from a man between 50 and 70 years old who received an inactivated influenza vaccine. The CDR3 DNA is TGTGCCAGCCGGGCGGATACTGGAAACACCATATATTTT. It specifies CASRADTGNTIYF.